These 5 T cell receptor beta chains came from one sample sequenced in a study of blood T cell repertoires in COVID-19. Assay: immunoSEQ multiplex PCR; the TCRdb copy retains only in-frame clones and omits some. The sample shows 90,000 to 120,000 clones, approximately 89% of them seen only once. The sample was peripheral blood. All receptors derive from a man in his fifties with active or convalescent COVID-19.

V usage is TRBV14 and J usage is TRBJ2-7; D is uncertain. CDR3 length: 15 amino acids. The germline gives CDR1 SGHDN, CDR2 FVKESK. V was clipped by 1 base and J by 3 bases, with 13 bases between them. CDR3 nucleotides: TGTGCCAGCAGCCAAGTAAACAGCCTAAACTACGAGCAGTACTTC. Its protein is CASSQVNSLNYEQYF.

This clone has just one count. V gene TRBV7-6 combines with J gene TRBJ2-3; D might be TRBD2 (6 bases). Germline V gives CDR1 SGHVS, CDR2 FNYEAQ. V shed 3 bases and J shed 3 bases, with 19 bases lying between them. This CDR3 has 17 residues. In DNA, the CDR3 is TGTGCCAGCAGCTTCCCCCGCGACGGGAGTGAGACAGATACGCAGTATTTT. Amino acids: CASSFPRDGSETDTQYF.

The chain couples TRBV19 to TRBJ1-2, with D perhaps matching TRBD1 (5 bases). The ends were cut back, 5 bases at V and 3 bases at J, with 19 bases in the middle. The CDR3 has 16 residues. Germline V gene lookup returns CDR1 LNHDA and CDR2 SQIVND (reference sequence). The CDR3 coding sequence is TGTGCCAGTAGTTCACCGGGACCCGGGGAGGACTATGGCTACACCTTC. Translating gives CASSSPGPGEDYGYTF.

For this clone: Mismatch with germline at one junction end may stem from a read error. The chain couples TRBV19 to TRBJ1-5; D ambiguous. Germline V gene sequence: CDR1 LNHDA, CDR2 SQIVND (reference sequence). This CDR3 is 14 amino acids long. The CDR3 DNA reads TGTGCCAGTACCAAGATAGGCGGGAATCAACCCCAGCATTTT. It translates to CASTKIGGNQPQHF. Looking up the rest from reference TRBV19 and TRBJ1-5 gives the full variable domain: DGGITQSPKYLFRKEGQNVTLSCEQNLNHDAMYWYRQDPGQGLRLIYYSQIVNDFQKGDIAEGYSVSREKKESFPLTVTSAQKNPTAFYLCASTKIGGNQPQHFGDGTRLSIL.

The V and J genes are TRBV11-2 and TRBJ2-7, with 8 bases that match TRBD1. The CDR3 is 15 amino acids. CDR1 and CDR2 from the germline V gene are SGHAT and FQNNGV. V trimming: 7 bases; J trimming: 4 bases; junction bases outside the gene matches: 12. Written as DNA, the CDR3 is TGTGCCAGCACCTCCCCACAGGGGGTAGAGTACGAGCAGTACTTC. It specifies CASTSPQGVEYEQYF. Full variable domain (missing parts from reference TRBV11-2 and TRBJ2-7): EAGVAQSPRYKIIEKRQSVAFWCNPISGHATLYWYQQILGQGPKLLIQFQNNGVVDDSQLPKDRFSAERLKGVDSTLKIQPAKLEDSAVYLCASTSPQGVEYEQYFGPGTRLTVT.